Listed here are 27 T cell receptor beta chains from one sample, sequenced in a study of shared clonotypes between healthy human individuals. Libraries were prepared by immunoSEQ multiplex PCR; TCRdb keeps only in-frame clonotypes and omits some of them. The sample holds some 1.5 million clones, 98% seen once. The specimen sequenced was naive CD4+ T cells sorted from blood. Subset denoted: CD45RA+ positively selected. The receptors originated from a man aged 25 to 40 in good health.

This rearrangement joins TRBV5-5 to TRBJ2-7; tentatively, D is TRBD1 or TRBD2 (5 bases each). This CDR3 spans 14 amino acids. Germline loops: CDR1 SGHKS, CDR2 YYEKEE (reference sequence). Trimming removed 0 bases from V and 2 bases from J, with 9 bases in between. The CDR3 here is CASSLGRDPYEQYF. The CDR3 bases are TGTGCCAGCAGCTTGGGTAGGGACCCCTACGAGCAGTACTTC.

The chain has TRBV6-1 and TRBJ2-1; tentatively, D is TRBD2 (6 bases). The CDR3 runs to 16 residues. Trimming pared 4 bases from V and 2 bases from J, leaving 15 bases between. Per the germline V gene, CDR1 is MNHNS and CDR2 is SASEGT. Here the CDR3 DNA reads TGTGCCAGCAGTGGACTCGGGGGAGCCGCCTACAATGAGCAGTTCTTC. Its translation: CASSGLGGAAYNEQFF.

This clone was seen a single time. The rearrangement joins TRBV2 to TRBJ2-7; D is unclear. V lost 0 bases to trimming and J lost 6 bases, with 15 bases between them. The CDR3 is 15 amino acids. Per germline, CDR1 SNHLY and CDR2 FYNNEI. The CDR3 nucleotides read TGTGCCAGCAGTGAAGCGCTGGACGGCAGATCCGAGCAGTACTTC. Amino acid sequence: CASSEALDGRSEQYF.

The V and J genes are TRBV10-3 and TRBJ2-1, with TRBD2 matching over 8 bases. The germline CDR1 and CDR2 sequences are ENHRY and SYGVKD. J gave up 1 base and V 3 bases, and 8 bases lay outside the gene matches. The CDR3 is 17 amino acids. CDR3 region: CAISDRTSGVSYNEQFF. The CDR3, as DNA: TGTGCCATCAGTGATCGCACTAGCGGTGTTTCCTACAATGAGCAGTTCTTC.

The chain links TRBV11-2 to TRBJ2-7; D might be TRBD1 or TRBD2, each matching 6 bases. Germline assignment: CDR1 SGHAT and CDR2 FQNNGV. The CDR3 is 18 residues long. Deletions cut 1 base from V and 2 bases from J, with 21 bases between. The CDR3 loop is CASSLVGGLFQRAYEQYF. The DNA for the CDR3 is TGTGCCAGCAGCTTAGTCGGGGGCCTATTCCAGCGGGCCTACGAGCAGTACTTC.

Concerning this clone: Other DNA sequences in the sample encode the same CDR3. The gene calls are TRBV7-2 and TRBJ2-2; D is ambiguous. This CDR3 contains 13 residues. The V end lost 5 bases, the J end lost 7 bases, and 11 bases lay between the germline ends. Germline loops: CDR1 SGHTA, CDR2 FQGNSA. The CDR3 protein is CASSLREGGELFF. For the CDR3, the DNA is TGTGCCAGCAGCCTCCGAGAAGGCGGGGAGCTGTTTTTT. Supplemented by reference TRBV7-2 and TRBJ2-2, the full variable domain reads GAGVSQSPSNKVTEKGKDVELRCDPISGHTALYWYRQSLGQGLEFLIYFQGNSAPDKSGLPSDRFSAERTGGSVSTLTIQRTQQEDSAVYLCASSLREGGELFFGEGSRLTVL.

The genes are TRBV15 and TRBJ2-3; D gene uncertain. This CDR3 comprises 16 residues. The V end lost 3 bases, the J end lost 1 base, and 14 bases lay between the germline ends. Germline assignment: CDR1 LNHNV and CDR2 YYDKDF (reference sequence). The CDR3 reads CATSRVFPSGTDTQYF. CDR3 coding DNA: TGTGCCACCAGCAGGGTATTCCCCTCGGGCACAGATACGCAGTATTTT.

This chain links TRBV5-4 with TRBJ2-1; the match to TRBD1 covers 7 bases. The junction had 2 bases not matched to a gene; V was cut back by 2 bases and J by 3 bases. From germline, CDR1 is SGHNT and CDR2 YYREEE (reference sequence). This CDR3 has 14 residues. The DNA of the CDR3 is TGTGCCAGCAGCTTAAACAGGGGCTACAATGAGCAGTTCTTC. Amino acids: CASSLNRGYNEQFF.

The chain recombines TRBV2 with TRBJ1-2; 10 positions match TRBD1. The CDR3 totals 12 residues. Germline CDR1 reads SNHLY; CDR2 reads FYNNEI. With V trimmed by 6 bases and J by 6 bases, 1 base remained unmatched. CDR3 coding DNA: TGTGCCAGCAGGGACAGGGGGGATGGCTACACCTTC. Translated, it gives CASRDRGDGYTF.

The chain employs TRBV10-1 and TRBJ2-1; D is perhaps TRBD1 or TRBD2 (5 bases each). Trimming took off 3 bases at V and 5 bases at J, with 8 bases between the two ends. The germline CDR1 and CDR2 sequences are WNHNN and SYGVQD (reference sequence). The CDR3 spans 13 residues. This CDR3 is CASSERGDNEQFF. For the CDR3, the DNA is TGCGCCAGCAGTGAAAGGGGAGACAATGAGCAGTTCTTC.

The genes are TRBV7-2 and TRBJ1-5; D is ambiguous. Trimming removed 4 bases from V and 4 bases from J, with 5 bases in between. CDR3 size: 12 residues. Germline CDR1 and CDR2: SGHTA and FQGNSA. The CDR3 nucleotides read TGTGCCAGCAGCTCCCGTAATCAGCCCCAGCATTTT. Its translation: CASSSRNQPQHF.

The CDR3 region has the DNA TGTGCCAGCACACGTACGGGAGTCGTACTCGAGCAGTACTTC. Amino acids: CASTRTGVVLEQYF. The V and J genes are TRBV6-5 and TRBJ2-7, with D perhaps matching TRBD2 (6 bases). Trimming cost V 7 bases and J 6 bases, with 19 bases left between them. The CDR3 has 14 amino acids. CDR1 MNHEY and CDR2 SVGAGI come from the germline V gene.

The genes are TRBV15 and TRBJ2-3; the D gene is possibly TRBD2 (6 bases). Germline loops: CDR1 LNHNV, CDR2 YYDKDF (reference sequence). The CDR3 consists of 15 residues. Trimming pared 2 bases from V and 1 base from J, leaving 10 bases between. The CDR3 DNA reads as TGTGCCACCAGCAGACGGGAGACGGGCACAGATACGCAGTATTTT. Translating it yields CATSRRETGTDTQYF.

Comment on this clone: The same CDR3 also results from other DNA sequences found in this sample. V gene TRBV28 combines with J gene TRBJ2-1, with D perhaps matching TRBD1 or TRBD2 (5 bases each). CDR3 length equals 15 residues. Germline assignment: CDR1 MDHEN and CDR2 SYDVKM. V dropped 5 bases and J dropped 4 bases, with 15 bases sitting between them. The CDR3 DNA is TGTGCCAGCAGTAGCACCGGGACGGGGTACAATGAGCAGTTCTTC. It encodes CASSSTGTGYNEQFF. The complete variable domain, with remaining parts taken from reference TRBV28 and TRBJ2-1, reads DVKVTQSSRYLVKRTGEKVFLECVQDMDHENMFWYRQDPGLGLRLIYFSYDVKMKEKGDIPEGYSVSREKKERFSLILESASTNQTSMYLCASSSTGTGYNEQFFGPGTRLTVL.

The J gene is TRBJ1-4, the V gene TRBV28; D remains unclear. V was cut by 5 bases and J by 6 bases, with 7 bases left in between. The CDR3 extends over 12 amino acids. Per germline, CDR1 MDHEN and CDR2 SYDVKM. The CDR3 protein is CASSTADEKLFF. The DNA for the CDR3 is TGTGCCAGCAGTACGGCAGATGAAAAACTGTTTTTT.

The J gene is TRBJ1-4, the V gene TRBV6-4, with unresolved D. CDR3 length: 15 amino acids. Per germline, CDR1 MRHNA and CDR2 SNTAGT. With 1 base removed from V and 8 bases from J, the gap between germline ends came to 14 bases. CDR3 DNA sequence: TGTGCCAGCAGTGACTTCTTTAAGACGGAGGAAAAACTGTTTTTT. It encodes CASSDFFKTEEKLFF.

J is TRBJ2-5 and V is TRBV11-2; TRBD2 matches 8 bases. The CDR3 totals 15 residues. Germline-derived CDR1 and CDR2 are SGHAT and FQNNGV. The J segment lost 5 bases and the V segment lost 4 bases, leaving 9 bases of the junction unmatched. CDR3: CASSSTGTSTETQYF. The DNA for the CDR3 is TGTGCCAGCAGCTCCACCGGGACTAGTACTGAGACCCAGTACTTC.

The chain joins TRBV14 to TRBJ2-2; D is undetermined. From germline, CDR1 is SGHDN and CDR2 FVKESK. There are 13 residues in the CDR3. The V and J ends lost 4 bases and 4 bases respectively, with 7 bases between them. The CDR3 nucleotides are TGTGCCAGCAGCCCCACCGTCACCGGGGAGCTGTTTTTT. This gives the protein CASSPTVTGELFF. Full variable domain (remainder filled in from reference TRBV14 and TRBJ2-2): EAGVTQFPSHSVIEKGQTVTLRCDPISGHDNLYWYRRVMGKEIKFLLHFVKESKQDESGMPNNRFLAERTGGTYSTLKVQPAELEDSGVYFCASSPTVTGELFFGEGSRLTVL.

The V call is TRBV4-3, the J call TRBJ2-3, with 11 positions matching TRBD2. The CDR3 runs to 16 residues. Germline lookup yields CDR1 LGHNA and CDR2 YSLEER. V dropped 2 bases and J dropped 5; count of bases not matched to a gene: 6. CDR3 DNA sequence: TGCGCCAGCAGCCAACTACTAGCGGGAGTGGGAGATACGCAGTATTTT. Protein product: CASSQLLAGVGDTQYF.

The J gene is TRBJ2-7, the V gene TRBV30, with 10 bases fitting TRBD1. Germline V gene lookup returns CDR1 GTSNPN and CDR2 SVGIG (reference sequence). V shed 8 bases and J 2 bases; nucleotides not matched to a gene: 6. The CDR3 runs to 13 residues. CDR3 sequence reads: CALGGQGTYEQYF. The CDR3 DNA follows: TGTGCCCTAGGGGGACAGGGGACCTACGAGCAGTACTTC.

This chain uses TRBV18 with TRBJ2-3, with TRBD2 as a possible D gene (5 bases). CDR1 is KGHSH and CDR2 is LQKENI in the germline V gene. This CDR3 has 14 amino acids. V was cut by 5 bases and J by 0 bases, with 9 bases left in between. In nucleotides, the CDR3 is TGTGCCAGCTCATGGACGGGAAGCACAGATACGCAGTATTTT. As protein: CASSWTGSTDTQYF.

This clone has only a few counts. V usage is TRBV10-1 and J usage is TRBJ2-3; the D is unclear. Deletions cut 4 bases from V and 6 bases from J, with 8 bases between. CDR3 size: 12 residues. The germline gives CDR1 WNHNN, CDR2 SYGVQD (reference sequence). As DNA, the CDR3 is TGCGCCAGCAGTGGTCTTTCGGATACGCAGTATTTT. Amino acids: CASSGLSDTQYF.

About this clone itself: The same CDR3 can be traced to other DNA sequences in this sample. The rearrangement joins TRBV5-4 to TRBJ2-3; D not resolved. This CDR3 has 13 amino acids. Germline V gene data show CDR1 as SGHNT and CDR2 as YYREEE (reference sequence). Trimming left V 1 base short and J 0 bases short, with 3 bases between. CDR3 protein: CASSLKSTDTQYF. The CDR3 DNA reads TGTGCCAGCAGCTTGAAAAGCACAGATACGCAGTATTTT.

The chain employs TRBV27 and TRBJ2-1, with D tentatively TRBD1 (6 bases). V lost 5 bases to trimming and J lost 5 bases, with 13 bases between them. The CDR3 contains 14 residues. From germline, CDR1 is MNHEY and CDR2 SMNVEV (reference sequence). In DNA, the CDR3 is TGTGCCAGCAGTCTTCGGACAGTTCACAATGAGCAGTTCTTC. This gives the protein CASSLRTVHNEQFF.

The gene calls are TRBV29-1 and TRBJ1-4, with D maybe TRBD1 (6 bases). V was shortened by 6 bases and J by 8 bases, with 16 bases between the two germline ends. Germline V gene data show CDR1 as SQVTM and CDR2 as ANQGSEA. This CDR3 is built from 13 residues. The CDR3 reads CSVEQGRREKLFF. CDR3 nucleotides: TGCAGCGTCGAACAGGGCCGGAGAGAAAAACTGTTTTTT.

The chain joins TRBV30 to TRBJ1-4, with 9 positions matching TRBD1. The CDR3 extends over 18 amino acids. Germline trimming cut 4 bases from V and 0 bases from J; bases unmatched to any gene: 12. Per the germline V gene, CDR1 is GTSNPN and CDR2 is SVGIG (reference sequence). The CDR3 DNA reads as TGTGCCTGGACCTGGGGGACAGGGAGACATGCAACTAATGAAAAACTGTTTTTT. The encoded protein is CAWTWGTGRHATNEKLFF.

The chain uses TRBV14 and TRBJ2-5, with 7 bases matching TRBD1. Germline loops: CDR1 SGHDN, CDR2 FVKESK. The CDR3 runs to 16 residues. V lost 2 bases and J lost 6; bases outside the gene matches: 12. The CDR3 region is CASSQSGTEVTKTQYF. The CDR3 DNA sequence: TGTGCCAGCAGCCAATCTGGGACAGAGGTTACGAAGACCCAGTACTTC.